The entry below describes one T cell receptor (beta chain). Its antigen remains unidentified. Naive CD8 cells lacked CD45RO, underwent positive selection for CCR7 and left out terminally differentiated effector memory CD45RA+ cells. None of the donors, who were healthy HIV-negative adults, had recently had acute infections or vaccinations. This sample was taken from a study of shared clonotypes between healthy human individuals. Findings and limits, study-wide: For naive CD4 cells, 5% to 6.5% of clonotypes were shared across a handful of donors. Among non-shared clonotypes, generation probabilities were lower than among those shared by all four donors.

Over several immunoSEQ plates, each subset's genomic DNA was distributed in even portions. Profiling relied on immunoSEQ multiplex PCR, and the TCRdb table lists in-frame clones only, not all of them. The sample holds around 2.1 million clones, under 95% seen once. V was clipped by 1 base and J by 5 bases; unmatched bases: 11. The CDR3 loop spans 17 amino acids. Germline loops: CDR1 SGHVS, CDR2 FNYEAQ. This chain connects TRBV7-6 to TRBJ2-1; TRBD2 agrees at 7 bases. What was sequenced was naive CD8+ T cells from PBMCs. This receptor was taken from a man aged 18 to 30 in good health. Some clones in this sample may be carry-over from other donors' samples. This CDR3 is CASSLDPSSGGNNEQFF. The CDR3 nucleotides read TGTGCCAGCAGCTTAGACCCCTCTAGCGGAGGAAACAATGAGCAGTTCTTC.